What follows are 21 T cell receptor beta chains derived from one specimen sequenced in a study of technical replicates of blood from a few donors. Clones were sequenced by immunoSEQ multiplex PCR, and TCRdb holds only the in-frame ones, with some missing. The sample lists tens of thousands of clones; around 94% were seen once. Material: T cells isolated from PBMCs. These receptors originate from a human donor in good health.

This chain uses TRBV30 with TRBJ1-2; D gene uncertain. With 3 bases removed from V and 6 bases from J, the gap between germline ends came to 8 bases. The CDR3 has 11 residues. CDR1 and CDR2 (germline): GTSNPN, SVGIG (reference sequence). The CDR3 DNA follows: TGTGCCTGGAGCCCCCGTGATGGCTACACCTTC. Amino acids: CAWSPRDGYTF.

V gene TRBV7-2 combines with J gene TRBJ1-1; no reliable D call. Germline assignment: CDR1 SGHTA and CDR2 FQGNSA. V was clipped by 3 bases and J by 0 bases, with 5 bases between them. The CDR3 sequence is 13 residues long. The DNA of the CDR3 is TGTGCCAGCAGCTTGCACTTGAACACTGAAGCTTTCTTT. It yields the protein CASSLHLNTEAFF.

The chain recombines TRBV7-3 with TRBJ2-2; TRBD2 aligns across 7 bases. The CDR3 runs 15 residues. Germline V gene data show CDR1 as SGHTA and CDR2 as FQGTGA. With V trimmed by 5 bases and J by 5 bases, 8 bases remained unmatched. Written as DNA, the CDR3 is TGTGCCAGCAGCCCGACGGTGGGAGGGACCGGGGAGCTGTTTTTT. Translated, it gives CASSPTVGGTGELFF.

The chain couples TRBV20-1 to TRBJ2-3, with D maybe TRBD2 (5 bases). V lost 6 bases and J 5 bases, leaving 9 bases between the germline ends. The CDR3 has 11 residues. In germline, CDR1 is DFQATT, CDR2 SNEGSKA (reference sequence). CDR3: CSAASQDTQYF. The CDR3 DNA reads as TGCAGTGCAGCTAGCCAAGATACGCAGTATTTT.

The V gene is TRBV30, the J gene TRBJ2-5, with a tentative D call TRBD1 (5 bases). Trimming removed 3 bases from V and 4 bases from J, with 6 bases in between. CDR3 size: 11 residues. CDR1 and CDR2 (germline): GTSNPN, SVGIG (reference sequence). The CDR3 coding sequence is TGTGCCTGGAGGCAGGGAGAGACCCAGTACTTC. It specifies CAWRQGETQYF. The whole variable domain, filled in from reference TRBV30 and TRBJ2-5, reads SQTIHQWPATLVQPVGSPLSLECTVEGTSNPNLYWYRQAAGRGLQLLFYSVGIGQISSEVPQNLSASRPQDRQFILSSKKLLLSDSGFYLCAWRQGETQYFGPGTRLLVL.

The chain combines TRBV25-1 with TRBJ1-1; 8 bases fit TRBD1. CDR1 is MGHDK, CDR2 SYGVNS, per germline. V shed 4 bases and J 4 bases; nucleotides not matched to a gene: 5. This CDR3 contains 14 residues. CDR3 DNA: TGTGCCAGCAGTGTGACAGGGGCCGGCACTGAAGCTTTCTTT. Translation gives CASSVTGAGTEAFF.

This chain joins TRBV19 and TRBJ1-5; no clear D gene. This CDR3 spans 14 amino acids. Trimming pared 3 bases from V and 7 bases from J, leaving 13 bases between. Per germline, CDR1 LNHDA and CDR2 SQIVND (reference sequence). The CDR3 DNA sequence: TGTGCCAGTAGTATCGGAGAGGGCTACCAGCCCCAGCATTTT. As protein: CASSIGEGYQPQHF.

The rearrangement links TRBV6-1 to TRBJ1-5, with a tentative D call TRBD1 (5 bases). This CDR3 is built from 12 residues. Trimming left V 8 bases short and J 4 bases short, with 9 bases between. Germline-derived CDR1 and CDR2 are MNHNS and SASEGT. CDR3 sequence: CASLGGNQPQHF. The CDR3 DNA sequence: TGTGCCAGCCTGGGGGGGAATCAGCCCCAGCATTTT.

The J gene is TRBJ1-5, the V gene TRBV4-1, with a weak D call TRBD1 (5 bases). Between the trimmed V and J ends, which lost 1 base and 11 bases, there was a span of 18 bases. The CDR3 loop spans 15 amino acids. The germline CDR1 and CDR2 sequences are MGHRA and YSYEKL. The CDR3 protein is CASSQGHTGEWSQHF. In DNA, the CDR3 is TGCGCCAGCAGCCAAGGACACACAGGCGAATGGTCCCAGCATTTT.

The chain employs TRBV11-2 and TRBJ2-3; D is possibly TRBD1 (5 bases). CDR1 is SGHAT and CDR2 is FQNNGV in the germline V gene. This CDR3 contains 12 residues. The V end lost 5 bases, the J end lost 5 bases, and 8 bases lay between the germline ends. The CDR3 DNA follows: TGTGCCAGCAGCCCCCAGGGAGATACGCAGTATTTT. It translates to CASSPQGDTQYF.

V and J are TRBV7-2 and TRBJ2-7, with 12 positions matching TRBD2. The CDR3 runs to 16 residues. Germline lookup yields CDR1 SGHTA and CDR2 FQGNSA. J lost 4 bases, V lost 1 base, and 5 bases had no gene match. In DNA, the CDR3 is TGTGCCAGCAGCTTAGGACTAGCGGGAGTGGATTACGAGCAGTACTTC. Translated: CASSLGLAGVDYEQYF.

The chain carries TRBV29-1 and TRBJ2-3; 11 nucleotides align to TRBD2. V shed 4 bases, J shed 2 bases, and the junction held 2 bases outside the gene matches. Germline V gene sequence: CDR1 SQVTM, CDR2 ANQGSEA. The CDR3 runs 14 residues. DNA for the CDR3: TGCAGCGTTGTTAGCGGGAGGGACACAGATACGCAGTATTTT. Amino acids: CSVVSGRDTDTQYF.

The chain has TRBV12-5 and TRBJ2-3, with 8 bases that match TRBD1. The CDR3 covers 15 residues. V lost 0 bases to trimming and J lost 2 bases; unmatched junction nucleotides: 1. Germline V gives CDR1 LGHNT, CDR2 FRNRAP. As DNA, the CDR3 is TGTGCTAGTGGTTTGGTGACAGGGGTCACAGATACGCAGTATTTT. Protein product: CASGLVTGVTDTQYF.

This chain joins TRBV19 and TRBJ1-2, with 7 bases matching TRBD1. V lost 4 bases, J lost 0 bases, and 11 bases stayed unmatched. Germline lookup yields CDR1 LNHDA and CDR2 SQIVND (reference sequence). The CDR3 covers 17 residues. The CDR3 sequence: CASSTRDSRLANYGYTF. In DNA form, the CDR3 reads TGTGCCAGTAGTACGAGGGACAGCCGCTTAGCTAACTATGGCTACACCTTC.

CDR3: CASTQGLANYNEQFF. DNA for the CDR3: TGTGCCAGTACCCAGGGACTAGCTAATTACAATGAGCAGTTCTTC. The chain joins TRBV19 to TRBJ2-1, with 9 bases that match TRBD2. The V segment lost 7 bases and the J segment 4 bases; nucleotides outside the gene matches: 8. CDR3 size: 15 residues. Germline CDR1 is LNHDA and CDR2 is SQIVND (reference sequence).

The chain uses TRBV6-1 and TRBJ2-1; TRBD2 might be the D (6 bases). Trimming shortened V by 2 bases and J by 2 bases, and 16 bases separated the two germline ends. CDR3 length: 17 amino acids. Germline V lookup: CDR1 MNHNS, CDR2 SASEGT. The CDR3 DNA sequence: TGTGCCAGCAGTGAATACCAGCTAGCGTTTACCTACAATGAGCAGTTCTTC. Translation: CASSEYQLAFTYNEQFF.

CDR3 nucleotide sequence: TGTGCCAGCAGGAAAGAACAGGGGGTCTACGAGCAGTACTTC. Amino acids: CASRKEQGVYEQYF. The chain combines TRBV6-1 with TRBJ2-7; TRBD1 agrees at 8 bases. The V gene's germline CDR1 is MNHNS and CDR2 SASEGT. The CDR3 loop spans 14 amino acids. V gave up 6 bases and J gave up 3 bases; unmatched junction bases: 7.

The chain couples TRBV6-5 to TRBJ1-1; 7 positions agree with TRBD1. The germline V gene has CDR1 MNHEY and CDR2 SVGAGI. The CDR3 runs 15 residues. With V trimmed by 4 bases and J by 4 bases, 9 bases remained unmatched. In DNA form, the CDR3 reads TGTGCCAGCAGTTCTTACAGGGGATTCAGCACTGAAGCTTTCTTT. Translating it yields CASSSYRGFSTEAFF.

This clone was observed once. CDR3 sequence (DNA): TGTGCCAGCAGAAGACAGGGGCCGAACACTGAAGCTTTCTTT. This gives the protein CASRRQGPNTEAFF. The chain carries TRBV6-5 and TRBJ1-1; 8 bases fit TRBD1. The V and J ends lost 6 bases and 1 base, in that order; junction bases with no gene match: 4. The CDR3 consists of 14 residues. Germline V gives CDR1 MNHEY, CDR2 SVGAGI.

The J gene is TRBJ2-7, the V gene TRBV9; possibly TRBD1 for D (6 bases). Germline V CDR1 and CDR2: SGDLS, YYNGEE. This CDR3 spans 12 amino acids. The V and J ends lost 0 bases and 7 bases respectively, with 8 bases between them. Here the CDR3 reads CASSVEGGEQYF. CDR3 bases: TGTGCCAGCAGCGTAGAAGGGGGTGAGCAGTACTTC.

The chain recombines TRBV9 with TRBJ2-1; 9 bases are shared with TRBD1. Germline-derived CDR1 and CDR2 are SGDLS and YYNGEE. This CDR3 is built from 14 residues. The J segment lost 5 bases and the V segment lost 5 bases, leaving 5 bases of the junction unmatched. This CDR3 is CASSPYRGHNEQFF. The CDR3 nucleotides read TGTGCCAGCAGTCCCTACAGGGGGCACAATGAGCAGTTCTTC.